Listed below are T cell receptor beta chains from one sample, sequenced in a study of response to subunit inactivated influenza vaccine. Using its own MiXCR run on the RT-PCR reads, TCRdb lists one record per CDR3 protein. The table has about 540,000 distinct CDR3 sequences, under 25% seen once. A further study also used this sample, focusing on T cells expressing NK-cell markers.

The sample was CD4+ T cells sorted from PBMCs, taken about 12 days after vaccination. These TCRs come from a man aged 50 to 59 who received an inactivated influenza vaccine. Each CDR3 is given with its conserved first and last residue. D genes are given only for firm matches. Expanded clones get a size class; other rows say once, few or many, or leave the size out.

d_call j_call clone_size v_call cdr3_length cdr3_nt cdr3_aa
- TRBJ2-1 few TRBV20-1 15 TGCAGTGCTAGTAAGCCTAGCAGAAGCTACAATGAGCAGTTCTTC CSASKPSRSYNEQFF
- TRBJ2-1 - TRBV21-1 15 TGTGCCAGCAGCAACGACCTGAAGTCCTACAATGAGCAGTTCTTC CASSNDLKSYNEQFF
TRBD1 TRBJ2-7 - TRBV6-1 14 TGTGCCAGCAGAGGGACAGGGGGCACCTACGAGCAGTACTTC CASRGTGGTYEQYF
- TRBJ2-7 - TRBV7-2 14 TGTGCCAGCAGCCTACTTCAAGGAGGGTACGAGCAGTACTTC CASSLLQGGYEQYF
- TRBJ2-7 few TRBV28 14 TGTGCCAGCAGTCATCCAGGTGGGTCTGGCGAGCAGTACTTC CASSHPGGSGEQYF
- TRBJ2-1 - TRBV20-1 15 TGCAGTGCTAGATTCAGGGGGGGGTCCTACAATGAGCAGTTCTTC CSARFRGGSYNEQFF
- TRBJ1-5 few TRBV3-1 14 TGTGCCAGCAGCCAAGGGGTCGGGGATAAGCCCCAGCATTTT CASSQGVGDKPQHF
- TRBJ1-2 - TRBV6-5 16 TGTGCCAGCAGTTACTCGAGTAGGGGCTTTAACTATGGCTACACCTTC CASSYSSRGFNYGYTF
TRBD1 TRBJ2-1 - TRBV29-1 13 TGCAGCGTTGTGAGACAGGGTATCAATGAGCAGTTCTTC CSVVRQGINEQFF
- TRBJ1-2 - TRBV29-1 13 TGCAGCGCCCTAGGAGGGCGCGTGGATGGCTACACCTTC CSALGGRVDGYTF
- TRBJ2-1 - TRBV10-1 13 TGCGCCAGTTCGTTAGGGGGATCCAATGAGCAGTTCTTC CASSLGGSNEQFF
- TRBJ2-2 few TRBV4-3 16 TGCGCCAGCAGCCGACTTCCAGGGAGAGACACCGGGGAGCTGTTTTTT CASSRLPGRDTGELFF
TRBD1 TRBJ1-2 - TRBV12-3/TRBV12-4 15 TGTGCCAGCAGCTTTGGGACAGGGACTAACTATGGCTACACCTTC CASSFGTGTNYGYTF
- TRBJ2-7 few TRBV6-2/TRBV6-3 13 TGTGCCAGCACCGCGGCCAGGGTCCACGAGCAGTACTTC CASTAARVHEQYF
- TRBJ1-3 - TRBV29-1 18 TGCAGCGTGGGGGACGAAAGATCCGGGCTGATCTCTGGAAACACCATATATTTT CSVGDERSGLISGNTIYF
TRBD1 TRBJ1-4 - TRBV5-6 20 TGTGCCAGCAGCTTGCTCCCCGGGACAGGTGGAATTGCAACTAATGAAAAACTGTTTTTT CASSLLPGTGGIATNEKLFF